What follows describes a single TCR beta chain. This clonotype was seen repeatedly, ten times or more. It has no known antigen specificity. No much larger clone exists at a distance of one base, and base qualities are not known. The data derive from a study of regulatory T cells in long-lasting Graves disease (dated by TCRdb to the early 2020s). For the wider study: Newly diagnosed Graves' disease patients had taken antithyroid drugs for less than 3 months. Patients with persistent Graves' disease were compared with patients with newly diagnosed Graves' disease using TCR sequencing and RNA sequencing of peripheral blood. The study was conducted in China and was registered as a clinical trial. A total of around 33 samples were covered by TCR sequencing, comprising some 13 persistent and about 20 newly diagnosed Graves' disease patients.

Preparation of the library involved multiplex PCR. Sequencing was carried out with an Illumina HiSeq 4000. iRepertoire HTBI primers and Arm-PCR amplification of CDR3 regions were used to construct TCR beta libraries. Before sequencing, the PCR products underwent gel purification. The original pipeline was this. A total of some 65 TRBV and 14 TRBJ segments were identified across samples and were used for gene usage analysis of CDR3 amino acid clonotypes. COPE and FqMerger were used to merge filtered high-quality paired reads into contigs. Contigs were aligned with BLAST to IMGT TRBV, TRBD and TRBJ reference genes, and CDR3 was defined per IMGT. Highly expanded clones were defined as clonotypes with a frequency above 0.1%. Repertoire diversity was measured by Shannon entropy, and V-J evenness by the Gini coefficient. Public clonotypes were defined as clonotypes shared by more than one individual. In-frame beta chains were kept once TCRdb had trimmed the public reads at Q25 with fastp and called clones with MiXCR. Here each entry gathers all rows of one CDR3 protein and keeps the most common genes and DNA. The V and J calls reflect TCRdb's pipeline rather than the authors' work. Present in this sample are about 210,000 distinct CDR3 sequences, roughly 20% of which were seen just once. Approximately 10% of the sample is in the top ten clones.

The CDR3 runs 16 residues from the cysteine to the phenylalanine. Only the CDR3 part of the read is kept: 48 bases, read in frame from the first base. The germline V gene encodes CDR1 MDHEN and CDR2 SYDVKM. The V and J ends are trimmed by 8 bases and 0 bases, leaving 17 bases between them. Results and caveats for the whole study, not just this receptor: The authors noted that the small sample size was a limitation that may lower accuracy. Sequencing and analysis were limited to the TCR beta chain. Only peripheral blood was studied, because thyroid tissue, the primary lesion, was inaccessible. Compared with newly diagnosed patients, persistent Graves' disease patients had lower TCR Shannon entropy and fewer highly expanded clones, which suggests clonal expansion. Patients with persistent disease shared more public clonotypes (around 2,500) than newly diagnosed patients did (roughly 970). Preferential use of TRBV28, TRBJ1-2 and TRBJ2-5 was observed in persistent disease, whereas TRBV20-1 and TRBJ2-1 were favored in newly diagnosed disease.

The sample's time point, from its label and the paper: newly diagnosed GD, antithyroid drugs for less than 3 months. RNA was extracted from PBMCs in TRIzol for both TCR sequencing and RNA sequencing. The diagnosis of Graves' disease followed American Thyroid Association guidelines. Patients were recruited from an endocrinology department in Xi'an, China. Each patient gave approximately 10 milliliters of peripheral blood, collected in an EDTA anticoagulant tube. PBMCs were isolated by Ficoll Paque Plus density gradient separation without further T cell sorting. An Agilent 2100 Bioanalyzer and agarose gel were used to check RNA quality, and a NanoDrop 2000 was used to measure RNA concentration. This sample was shared with a second study, whose subject was T cells in Graves' hyperthyroidism and ophthalmopathy. The second publication reports: Stable Graves' hyperthyroidism was defined as the absence of progression to ophthalmopathy over 18 months of follow-up. The hyperthyroidism patients were between 18 and 65 years old and newly diagnosed, with a disease duration of less than 2 months. Exclusion was applied to patients with uncontrolled infections, other autoimmune diseases, pregnancy or lactation. Diagnoses relied on clinical symptoms, serum thyroxine and TRAb, thyroid ultrasound and orbital computed tomography. A first-round RT-PCR of the TCR CDR3 used the HTBI primer set with the Qiagen OneStep RT-PCR kit. Blood samples also contained most of the expanded thyroid clonotypes (frequency above 0.001), which suggests that blood repertoires may reflect thyroid immune responses. In cross-validation, a model built on a 13 V-J signature told ophthalmopathy apart from stable hyperthyroidism with 87.88% sensitivity and about 81% specificity, and in testing the same model reached 80%/75%. In validation, the model predicted progression to ophthalmopathy a median of about 6 months before onset, with roughly 68% sensitivity and 72.22% specificity. TCR V-J signatures able to tell the groups apart were searched for in a discovery cohort of some 97 patients, of whom more than 40 had Graves' ophthalmopathy and roughly 57 had stable Graves' hyperthyroidism. Whether ophthalmopathy could be predicted prospectively was tested in an independent validation cohort made up of under 20 hyperthyroidism patients plus 17 patients who later progressed to ophthalmopathy. The roughly 100 discovery patients were randomly divided into training and test sets at a 7:3 ratio. In about six Graves' hyperthyroidism patients, the study also compared T-cell repertoires from thyroid tissue with T-cell repertoires from blood. After blood sampling, hyperthyroidism patients were treated with methimazole at a starting dose of 30 mg daily, and ophthalmopathy patients were treated with high-dose intravenous methylprednisolone. A second multiplex PCR round built the libraries, followed by size selection and purification. Sequencing of the libraries was done on an Illumina HiSeq2000 using paired-end 100 bp reads. SOAPnuke was used to process the raw data, with reads discarded if the reads contained adapters or uncalled bases, had a mean Phred below 15, or lacked an exact constant-primer or identifier match. COPE v1.2.5 was used to merge the high-quality paired reads, and each unique nucleotide sequence was defined as a clonotype. MiTCR v1.1 was used to align clonotypes to the IMGT TRBV, TRBD and TRBJ reference segments. The analysis included only V-J combinations with a frequency above 0.0001, which together covered roughly 99% of the repertoires. The TCS score was defined as F50 (clonal expansion) divided by E x V (chaos), with BLOSUM62-based TCRdist calculated between CDR3 peptides within each V-J. Welch's t-statistics and random forest reduced 500 to 550 V-J features to some 14, which were used in a naive Bayes classifier (R e1071). Sample size was not statistically predetermined, and blinding of investigators to group allocation was not performed. According to the paper, TCR Vbeta CDR3 sequencing was carried out on approximately 140 peripheral blood samples, which came from 40 to 45 ophthalmopathy, around 74 hyperthyroidism and approximately 17 progressor patients.

Sequences were derived from peripheral blood mononuclear cells (PBMCs), sampled at new diagnosis, from a patient treated with antithyroid drugs. This TCR was sampled from a woman aged 25 to 45 with Graves disease. Donor details come from another sample of the same person, matched by shared clones. The chain is assembled from TRBV28 and TRBJ1-5; matching of 6 bases hints at TRBD1 as the D gene. The DNA sequence reads TGTGCCAGCCGAACAGGGAGGGGAGATAGCAATCAGCCCCAGCATTTT. Its protein product is CASRTGRGDSNQPQHF.